This is a list of T cell receptor beta chains from one sample in a study of CD8 T cell repertoires and HIV-1 epitope variants. Using immunoSEQ multiplex PCR, the repertoire was profiled, and TCRdb retains in-frame clones only, with some absent. The data show about 4,800 clones, about 70% seen once. No antigen has been assigned to these receptors. Sequencing was done on a sample of cultured CD8+ T cells derived from PBMCs. These receptors all stem from a male donor with HIV. CDR3s include the opening cysteine and the closing phenylalanine or tryptophan. The D gene is left open where the match is weak. The listing skips clone size in some rows; elsewhere it reads once, few, many or a size class.

CDR3 protein	CDR3 DNA	D gene	clone size	J gene	V gene
CASSMKGPSSNGYTF	TGCGCCAGCAGCATGAAGGGCCCATCGAGCAATGGCTACACCTTC	-	-	TRBJ1-2	TRBV5-1
CASSPGTSGYEQYF	TGTGCCAGCTCACCCGGGACTAGCGGTTACGAGCAGTACTTC	TRBD2	-	TRBJ2-7	TRBV18
CASSLSGAGYEQYF	TGTGCCAGCAGCTTGAGCGGGGCTGGCTACGAGCAGTACTTC	TRBD2	-	TRBJ2-7	TRBV9
CASSPQDDQETQYF	TGTGCCAGCAGCCCTCAGGACGACCAAGAGACCCAGTACTTC	-	-	TRBJ2-5	TRBV4-2
CASTPGTGYEQYF	TGTGCCAGCACTCCCGGGACAGGCTACGAGCAGTACTTC	TRBD1	-	TRBJ2-7	TRBV7-9
CASSPGGYEQYF	TGTGCCAGCAGCCCCGGGGGATACGAGCAGTACTTC	-	-	TRBJ2-7	TRBV4-2
CASSIGVGANTEAFF	TGTGCCAGTAGTATTGGCGTGGGAGCGAACACTGAAGCTTTCTTT	-	-	TRBJ1-1	TRBV19
CATGGRDTPYNEQFF	TGTGCCACCGGGGGACGGGACACACCCTACAATGAGCAGTTCTTC	-	-	TRBJ2-1	TRBV19
CASSALAREWTEAFF	TGTGCCAGCAGTGCACTAGCGCGGGAGTGGACTGAAGCTTTCTTT	-	-	TRBJ1-1	TRBV28
CASSPRDLTDNEQFF	TGCGCCAGCAGCCCCCGGGACTTAACCGACAATGAGCAGTTCTTC	-	-	TRBJ2-1	TRBV5-1
CASSKDEGSIAKNIQYF	TGTGCCAGCAGCAAAGACGAAGGGAGCATAGCCAAAAACATTCAGTACTTC	-	once	TRBJ2-4	TRBV21-1
CASSIDRTPEAFF	TGTGCCAGTAGTATAGACCGGACACCTGAAGCTTTCTTT	-	-	TRBJ1-1	TRBV19
CASNPSGFRDEQYF	TGCGCCAGCAACCCCTCGGGGTTCCGGGACGAGCAGTACTTC	-	-	TRBJ2-7	TRBV5-1
CASSLSHEQYF	TGTGCCAGCAGCTTGTCCCACGAGCAGTACTTC	-	-	TRBJ2-7	TRBV5-8
CASSLDRGYEQYF	TGTGCCAGTAGTCTGGACAGGGGCTACGAGCAGTACTTC	TRBD1	few	TRBJ2-7	TRBV19
CASSQGGTGSSYEQYF	TGCGCCAGCAGCCAAGGGGGGACAGGTAGCTCCTACGAGCAGTACTTC	TRBD1	-	TRBJ2-7	TRBV4-1
CASSLQGVANYGYTF	TGTGCCAGTAGCCTACAGGGCGTCGCTAACTATGGCTACACCTTC	-	-	TRBJ1-2	TRBV19
CASSLPGSYEQYF	TGTGCCAGCAGCTTACCGGGGTCCTACGAGCAGTACTTC	-	-	TRBJ2-7	TRBV7-9
CASSDRYNEQFF	TGTGCCAGCAGCGACAGATACAATGAGCAGTTCTTC	-	-	TRBJ2-1	TRBV6-6
CASSLRVAGGYDEQFF	TGTGCCAGCAGTTTACGAGTAGCGGGAGGTTACGATGAGCAGTTCTTC	TRBD2	-	TRBJ2-1	TRBV28
CASSPGAITYEQYF	TGTGCCAGCAGCCCCGGGGCGATTACCTACGAGCAGTACTTC	-	few	TRBJ2-7	TRBV6-5
CASSLQINEQFF	TGTGCCAGCAGTTTGCAGATCAATGAGCAGTTCTTC	-	-	TRBJ2-1	TRBV28
CASSGSGVDEKLFF	TGTGCCAGCAGCGGATCCGGGGTAGATGAAAAACTGTTTTTT	-	-	TRBJ1-4	TRBV9
CASSPRDRGYTDTQYF	TGTGCCAGCAGCCCCCGGGACAGAGGCTACACAGATACGCAGTATTTT	TRBD1	-	TRBJ2-3	TRBV14
CASSLVDRLAGGPREQFF	TGTGCCAGCAGCTTAGTGGACCGACTAGCGGGGGGCCCCAGGGAGCAGTTCTTC	TRBD2	-	TRBJ2-1	TRBV11-2
CASSQDSVTEAFF	TGCGCCAGCAGCCAAGATAGCGTGACTGAAGCTTTCTTT	-	-	TRBJ1-1	TRBV4-3
CASSLVGVSYNEQFF	TGTGCCAGCAGTTTAGTTGGGGTTTCCTACAATGAGCAGTTCTTC	-	-	TRBJ2-1	TRBV28